Presented here are 14 T cell receptor beta chains from one specimen sequenced in a study of STAT5B mutations in CD4+ large granular lymphocyte leukemia. Sequenced by immunoSEQ multiplex PCR; TCRdb stores in-frame clones only, minus some. The table includes just under 35,000 clones, approximately 67% detected once. Sequencing was performed on CD4+ T cells from blood buffy coats. Receptors were obtained from a human donor in good health.

Written as DNA, the CDR3 is TGTGCCAGCAGCTTAGCAGGCCCTGGGAATCAGCCCCAGCATTTT. As protein: CASSLAGPGNQPQHF. The chain links TRBV7-9 to TRBJ1-5, with no clear D. Germline CDR1 reads SEHNR; CDR2 reads FQNEAQ (reference sequence). The V and J ends lost 0 bases and 4 bases respectively, with 10 bases between them. The length of the CDR3 is 15 residues.

The V gene is TRBV5-1, the J gene TRBJ1-1, with D possibly being TRBD1 (6 bases). The germline V gene has CDR1 SGHRS and CDR2 YFSETQ. This CDR3 comprises 14 residues. The V end was cut by 2 bases, the J end by 1 base, with 9 bases between. The CDR3, as DNA: TGCGCCAGCAGCTTACGGACAGAGAACACTGAAGCTTTCTTT. Translation gives CASSLRTENTEAFF.

The genes are TRBV29-1 and TRBJ2-3; D gene unclear. The ends were cut back, 0 bases at V and 4 bases at J, with 5 bases in the middle. The germline V gene has CDR1 SQVTM and CDR2 ANQGSEA. The CDR3 consists of 12 residues. The CDR3 loop reads CSVEDLSDTQYF. The CDR3 nucleotides are TGCAGCGTTGAAGATCTGTCAGATACGCAGTATTTT.

The rearrangement joins TRBV7-2 to TRBJ2-2; D assignment may be TRBD1 or TRBD2 (5 bases each). This CDR3 region has 18 residues. The V and J ends lost 1 base and 0 bases respectively, with 15 bases between them. The germline gives CDR1 SGHTA, CDR2 FQGNSA. The CDR3 sequence: CASSLVGVGGPNTGELFF. CDR3 sequence (DNA): TGTGCCAGCAGCTTAGTGGGGGTAGGAGGACCGAACACCGGGGAGCTGTTTTTT.

The chain employs TRBV6-6 and TRBJ1-3; 8 bases are a match to TRBD1. V shed 6 bases and J 3 bases; nucleotides not matched to a gene: 10. Germline values: CDR1 MNHNY, CDR2 SVGAGI (reference sequence). This CDR3 comprises 16 residues. The CDR3 DNA reads TGTGCCAGCAGCGAGACTCAGGGGGCGCGTGGAAACACCATATATTTT. Amino acid sequence: CASSETQGARGNTIYF.

This chain joins TRBV7-3 and TRBJ2-5; TRBD2 matches at 10 bases. Germline assignment: CDR1 SGHTA and CDR2 FQGTGA. This CDR3 is built from 16 residues. Trimming at V came to 6 bases and at J to 6 bases, leaving 13 bases not matched to a gene. CDR3 DNA: TGTGCCAGCAGTCAAAGCGGGGGGGCTAGCGGGAAGACCCAGTACTTC. Translating gives CASSQSGGASGKTQYF.

The chain has TRBV19 and TRBJ1-1, with D tentatively TRBD1 (6 bases). CDR3 length equals 13 residues. Germline V gene data show CDR1 as LNHDA and CDR2 as SQIVND (reference sequence). The V end lost 5 bases, the J end lost 1 base, and 8 bases lay between the germline ends. The CDR3 sequence is CASSGQKNTEAFF. CDR3 sequence (DNA): TGTGCCAGTAGTGGACAGAAGAACACTGAAGCTTTCTTT.

The chain uses TRBV19 and TRBJ1-2; D remains ambiguous. Germline-derived CDR1 and CDR2 are LNHDA and SQIVND (reference sequence). The CDR3 totals 14 residues. V lost 6 bases and J 6 bases, leaving 17 bases between the germline ends. CDR3 in DNA: TGTGCCAGTAGCATCCCGGAAGAATATAATGGCTACACCTTC. Its translation: CASSIPEEYNGYTF. The whole variable domain, remainder taken from reference TRBV19 and TRBJ1-2, is DGGITQSPKYLFRKEGQNVTLSCEQNLNHDAMYWYRQDPGQGLRLIYYSQIVNDFQKGDIAEGYSVSREKKESFPLTVTSAQKNPTAFYLCASSIPEEYNGYTFGSGTRLTVV.

This chain joins TRBV10-3 and TRBJ2-5; D not certain. Germline V gene lookup returns CDR1 ENHRY and CDR2 SYGVKD. Between the trimmed V and J ends, which lost 1 base and 3 bases, there was a span of 18 bases. The length of the CDR3 is 17 residues. The CDR3 DNA reads TGTGCCATCAGTGAGTTGAGGTCCTCGAAGGAAAAAGAGACCCAGTACTTC. This encodes CAISELRSSKEKETQYF.

Here the CDR3 DNA reads TGTGCCAGCAGCTTTAAGGGGGTTAGCACAGATACGCAGTATTTT. Amino acid sequence: CASSFKGVSTDTQYF. The V and J genes are TRBV7-3 and TRBJ2-3; maybe TRBD1 (6 bases). Trimming took off 3 bases at V and 0 bases at J, with 10 bases between the two ends. The CDR3 contains 15 residues. From germline, CDR1 is SGHTA and CDR2 FQGTGA.

The chain joins TRBV27 to TRBJ1-2; D might be TRBD1 (6 bases). The CDR3 has 16 amino acids. Germline CDR1 reads MNHEY; CDR2 reads SMNVEV (reference sequence). V was pared by 2 bases and J by 3 bases, with 16 bases between. CDR3 coding DNA: TGTGCCAGCAGTTTAAGGTTCACAGGGATCGACTATGGCTACACCTTC. Encoded protein: CASSLRFTGIDYGYTF.

V and J are TRBV7-9 and TRBJ2-7; possible D gene TRBD2, 6 bases. Per the germline V gene, CDR1 is SEHNR and CDR2 is FQNEAQ (reference sequence). This CDR3 is built from 16 residues. Trimming removed 0 bases from V and 4 bases from J, with 16 bases in between. Here the CDR3 reads CASSLAVVEGRYEQYF. CDR3 DNA: TGTGCCAGCAGCTTAGCGGTCGTGGAGGGTCGGTACGAGCAGTACTTC.

This chain uses TRBV10-3 with TRBJ1-2; 10 bases are shared with TRBD1. Looked up from germline, CDR1 is ENHRY and CDR2 is SYGVKD. The CDR3 covers 14 residues. After removal of 11 bases from V and 5 bases from J, the junction contained 11 bases not matched to a gene. This CDR3 reads CASSGTGVQYGYTF. The CDR3 nucleotides read TGTGCCTCAAGCGGGACAGGGGTGCAATATGGCTACACCTTC.

The V call is TRBV7-2, the J call TRBJ2-5; TRBD1 might be the D (5 bases). Trimming cost V 0 bases and J 1 base, with 6 bases left between them. Germline V gives CDR1 SGHTA, CDR2 FQGNSA. The CDR3 consists of 14 residues. CDR3 DNA sequence: TGTGCCAGCAGCTTAGCAAGGGGCCAAGAGACCCAGTACTTC. As protein: CASSLARGQETQYF.